This TCR beta chain stems from a study of neurological immune-mediated disorders. TCRdb reprocessed the 5' RACE reads with MiXCR, giving one entry per CDR3 protein. The data show over 45,000 distinct CDR3 sequences, 3.5% to 4% seen once. This clonotype has ten or more counts. The germline gives CDR1 SEHNR, CDR2 FQNEAQ (reference sequence). The CDR3 spans 17 residues. With 0 bases clipped from V and 7 bases from J, the junction kept 14 bases outside the gene matches. The sample was CD4+ T cells from blood. This chain uses TRBV7-9 with TRBJ1-1, with 7 bases that match TRBD1. The TCR comes from a woman in her forties with multiple sclerosis. CDR3 loop: CASSLAPGQPQGLEAFF. DNA for the CDR3: TGTGCCAGCAGCTTAGCCCCGGGACAGCCCCAAGGCCTTGAAGCTTTCTTT. Combining the CDR3 with reference TRBV7-9 and TRBJ1-1 gives the whole variable domain DTGVSQNPRHKITKRGQNVTFRCDPISEHNRLYWYRQTLGQGPEFLTYFQNEAQLEKSRLLSDRFSAERPKGSFSTLEIQRTEQGDSAMYLCASSLAPGQPQGLEAFFGQGTRLTVV.